What follows are 21 T cell receptor beta chains derived from one specimen sequenced in a study of control samples from healthy donors and cancer patients. Generated by immunoSEQ multiplex PCR, the TCRdb table keeps only in-frame clones and is missing some. The sample gives roughly 120,000 clones, 80% to 95% of which show up once; 7.8% is in the top ten. The sequencing sample was made of blood. These receptors all stem from a woman aged 18 to 35 in good health.

The rearrangement links TRBV4-1 to TRBJ1-6; 8 positions agree with TRBD1. CDR3 length equals 18 residues. J was trimmed by 0 bases and V by 1 base; bases with no gene match: 5. CDR1 and CDR2 from the germline V gene are MGHRA and YSYEKL. CDR3 loop: CASSQGNRGSSYNSPLHF. For the CDR3, the DNA is TGCGCCAGCAGCCAAGGGAACAGGGGGAGCTCCTATAATTCACCCCTCCACTTT.

The chain uses TRBV7-2 and TRBJ1-2, with no clear D. Germline-derived CDR1 and CDR2 are SGHTA and FQGNSA. The CDR3 sequence is 15 residues long. The ends were cut back, 4 bases at V and 3 bases at J, with 15 bases in the middle. The CDR3 loop reads CASSSYLTRDYGYTF. CDR3 nucleotides: TGTGCCAGCAGCTCTTATCTGACGAGGGACTATGGCTACACCTTC. The full variable domain, its missing parts supplied by reference TRBV7-2 and TRBJ1-2, is GAGVSQSPSNKVTEKGKDVELRCDPISGHTALYWYRQSLGQGLEFLIYFQGNSAPDKSGLPSDRFSAERTGGSVSTLTIQRTQQEDSAVYLCASSSYLTRDYGYTFGSGTRLTVV.

The rearrangement links TRBV4-2 to TRBJ2-2; 8 bases agree with TRBD2. V was clipped by 3 bases and J by 3 bases; unmatched bases: 9. CDR3 length: 17 amino acids. Germline CDR1 and CDR2: LGHNA and YNFKEQ. In DNA, the CDR3 is TGTGCCAGCAGCCAGGAAACTAGCGGACCCTACACCGGGGAGCTGTTTTTT. This encodes CASSQETSGPYTGELFF.

This chain joins TRBV2 and TRBJ2-3; 8 nucleotides match TRBD2. Germline CDR1 is SNHLY and CDR2 is FYNNEI. This CDR3 is 14 amino acids long. V dropped 4 bases and J dropped 2; count of bases not matched to a gene: 2. Here the CDR3 reads CASSGTSYTDTQYF. CDR3 nucleotides: TGTGCCAGCAGTGGGACTAGCTACACAGATACGCAGTATTTT.

The chain employs TRBV28 and TRBJ1-2; TRBD1 agrees at 11 bases. The germline gives CDR1 MDHEN, CDR2 SYDVKM. Unmatched junction bases numbered 23, after V lost 7 bases and J lost 1 base. The CDR3 has 21 residues. Written as DNA, the CDR3 is TGTGCCAGCACCTCTGGGGACAGGGGGTTAAGCGGCTGGGGTTTTAACTATGGCTACACCTTC. Amino acid sequence: CASTSGDRGLSGWGFNYGYTF.

V and J are TRBV25-1 and TRBJ1-1; D remains unclear. V gave up 7 bases and J gave up 8 bases, with 11 bases separating them. This CDR3 region has 11 residues. Germline CDR1 reads MGHDK; CDR2 reads SYGVNS. The CDR3 loop reads CASMDEGEAFF. Written as DNA, the CDR3 is TGTGCCAGCATGGACGAGGGAGAAGCTTTCTTT.

The V and J genes are TRBV5-1 and TRBJ1-1; TRBD1 matches 11 bases. CDR1 SGHRS and CDR2 YFSETQ come from the germline V gene. The length of the CDR3 is 15 residues. V lost 0 bases and J lost 4; bases outside the gene matches: 2. For the CDR3, the DNA is TGCGCCAGCAGCTTGGACGGGACAGGGGGCACTGAAGCTTTCTTT. Translation: CASSLDGTGGTEAFF.

The V call is TRBV5-1, the J call TRBJ1-1, with 12 bases matching TRBD1. This CDR3 comprises 17 residues. Germline trimming cut 2 bases from V and 1 base from J; bases unmatched to any gene: 6. In germline, CDR1 is SGHRS, CDR2 YFSETQ. The CDR3 sequence is CASSLSPGQGANTEAFF. In DNA form, the CDR3 reads TGCGCCAGCAGCTTAAGTCCGGGACAGGGGGCGAACACTGAAGCTTTCTTT.

The V and J genes are TRBV27 and TRBJ2-7, with D perhaps TRBD2 (5 bases). V was cut by 3 bases and J by 4 bases, with 13 bases left in between. Germline V gives CDR1 MNHEY, CDR2 SMNVEV (reference sequence). The CDR3 contains 14 residues. The CDR3 here is CASSFSGNGYEQYF. For the CDR3, the DNA is TGTGCCAGCAGTTTTTCGGGGAATGGGTACGAGCAGTACTTC.

The chain has TRBV3-1 (or the pseudogene TRBV3-2) and TRBJ2-1; 8 bases fit TRBD2. This CDR3 has 16 amino acids. CDR1 LGHDT and CDR2 YNNKEL come from the germline V gene (reference sequence). V shed 1 base and J 10 bases; nucleotides not matched to a gene: 12. The CDR3 here is CASSQARWTSLSEQFF. The DNA for the CDR3 is TGTGCCAGCAGCCAAGCACGTTGGACTAGCCTTTCAGAGCAGTTCTTC.

This chain uses TRBV24-1 with TRBJ1-1; D is uncertain. The V end was cut by 8 bases, the J end by 7 bases, with 13 bases between. This CDR3 is built from 12 residues. Germline-derived CDR1 and CDR2 are KGHDR and SFDVKD. CDR3 bases: TGTGCCACCAAGGGAGTCGACGGTGAAGCTTTCTTT. Encoded protein: CATKGVDGEAFF.

The chain carries TRBV19 and TRBJ2-7; D gene uncertain. The CDR3 length is 12 residues. From germline, CDR1 is LNHDA and CDR2 SQIVND (reference sequence). With 5 bases removed from V and 3 bases from J, the gap between germline ends came to 8 bases. DNA of the CDR3: TGTGCCAGTAGTGACGGCTTCTACGAGCAGTACTTC. Its translation: CASSDGFYEQYF.

For the CDR3, the DNA is TGTGCCACCAGTGATCCCAGATGGGGACAGGGGTCAGATACGCAGTATTTT. Amino acids: CATSDPRWGQGSDTQYF. The chain has TRBV24-1 and TRBJ2-3; TRBD1 matches at 10 bases. With V trimmed by 3 bases and J by 4 bases, 9 bases remained unmatched. There are 17 residues in the CDR3. Germline CDR1 and CDR2: KGHDR and SFDVKD.

The V and J genes are TRBV28 and TRBJ1-4; unclear D gene. The germline V gene has CDR1 MDHEN and CDR2 SYDVKM. The V end lost 3 bases, the J end lost 4 bases, and 9 bases lay between the germline ends. CDR3 length equals 14 residues. CDR3 nucleotide sequence: TGTGCCAGCAGTTTGGGCCAGAATAATGAAAAACTGTTTTTT. Its protein product is CASSLGQNNEKLFF. The full variable domain, completed using reference TRBV28 and TRBJ1-4, is DVKVTQSSRYLVKRTGEKVFLECVQDMDHENMFWYRQDPGLGLRLIYFSYDVKMKEKGDIPEGYSVSREKKERFSLILESASTNQTSMYLCASSLGQNNEKLFFGSGTQLSVL.

Here the CDR3 reads CASSLGYGTDTQYF. The CDR3, as DNA: TGTGCCAGCAGCTTGGGGTATGGCACAGATACGCAGTATTTT. The V call is TRBV7-3, the J call TRBJ2-3; D unclear. Germline V gives CDR1 SGHTA, CDR2 FQGTGA. Trimming left V 3 bases short and J 1 base short, with 8 bases between. The CDR3 has 14 residues.

The chain has TRBV28 and TRBJ1-4; perhaps TRBD1 as D (6 bases). The V gene lost 1 base and the J gene lost 4 bases, with 10 bases spanning the gap. The germline V gene has CDR1 MDHEN and CDR2 SYDVKM. The CDR3 totals 15 residues. CDR3 sequence: CASSLLGTINEKLFF. CDR3 bases: TGTGCCAGCAGTTTATTAGGGACAATTAATGAAAAACTGTTTTTT.

The V gene is TRBV6-2 or TRBV6-3, the J gene TRBJ2-7; 15 bases agree with TRBD2. Trimming cost V 5 bases and J 3 bases; bases outside gene matches: 5. The CDR3 contains 16 residues. Germline V lookup: CDR1 MNHEY, CDR2 SVGEGT. DNA for the CDR3: TGTGCCAGCAGTCTCGGGACTAGCGGGAGGAGCTACGAGCAGTACTTC. It is translated as CASSLGTSGRSYEQYF.

This chain connects TRBV11-2 to TRBJ2-5; the D gene could be TRBD1 or TRBD2 (5 bases each). The V gene's germline CDR1 is SGHAT and CDR2 FQNNGV. V was clipped by 4 bases and J by 5 bases, with 17 bases between them. The CDR3 sequence is 15 residues long. CDR3 in amino acids: CASSSNQGRLETQYF. The CDR3 coding sequence is TGTGCCAGCAGCTCCAACCAGGGACGCCTGGAGACCCAGTACTTC.

The chain employs TRBV5-1 and TRBJ2-5; D might be TRBD1 (6 bases). The CDR3 covers 14 residues. In germline, CDR1 is SGHRS, CDR2 YFSETQ. Trimming cost V 2 bases and J 4 bases, with 12 bases left between them. CDR3 DNA sequence: TGCGCCAGCAGCTTTCCAGGGGCGGGAGAGACCCAGTACTTC. It is translated as CASSFPGAGETQYF.

The J gene is TRBJ1-2, the V gene TRBV9; the D gene is possibly TRBD1 (6 bases). V lost 2 bases and J lost 4, with 12 bases in between. The CDR3 spans 14 residues. The germline V gene encodes CDR1 SGDLS and CDR2 YYNGEE. For the CDR3, the DNA is TGTGCCAGCAGCGTGGGGGCGCGGGGCTATGGCTACACCTTC. Its protein is CASSVGARGYGYTF. Drawing the rest from reference TRBV9 and TRBJ1-2, the complete variable domain is DSGVTQTPKHLITATGQRVTLRCSPRSGDLSVYWYQQSLDQGLQFLIQYYNGEERAKGNILERFSAQQFPDLHSELNLSSLELGDSALYFCASSVGARGYGYTFGSGTRLTVV.

The chain joins TRBV28 to TRBJ2-2; 7 positions match TRBD2. J gave up 3 bases and V 8 bases, and 9 bases lay outside the gene matches. The CDR3 has 15 amino acids. Germline lookup yields CDR1 MDHEN and CDR2 SYDVKM. The CDR3 spells CASGSWGGYTGELFF. In DNA form, the CDR3 reads TGTGCCAGCGGTTCGTGGGGAGGGTACACCGGGGAGCTGTTTTTT.